The clone carrying this T cell receptor beta chain was seen many times. The data are from a study of CD8 T cells in ankylosing spondylitis. TCRdb re-analysed the 5' RACE reads in MiXCR, keeping a single row per CDR3 protein. The sample consists of roughly 240,000 distinct CDR3 sequences, 8% to 10% of them appearing once. The germline V gene has CDR1 SGHTA and CDR2 FQGNSA. The V and J ends lost 1 base and 3 bases respectively, with 10 bases between them. The CDR3 length is 14 residues. The J gene is TRBJ2-7, the V gene TRBV7-2; D gene uncertain. The sequence was collected from a female donor with ankylosing spondylitis or in good health (not recorded which). Sequenced material: blood, either unsorted or a sorted T cell fraction (not recorded which). The CDR3 nucleotides read TGTGCCAGCAGCTTAGAACCGGGCGGCTACGAGCAGTACTTC. Residues: CASSLEPGGYEQYF.